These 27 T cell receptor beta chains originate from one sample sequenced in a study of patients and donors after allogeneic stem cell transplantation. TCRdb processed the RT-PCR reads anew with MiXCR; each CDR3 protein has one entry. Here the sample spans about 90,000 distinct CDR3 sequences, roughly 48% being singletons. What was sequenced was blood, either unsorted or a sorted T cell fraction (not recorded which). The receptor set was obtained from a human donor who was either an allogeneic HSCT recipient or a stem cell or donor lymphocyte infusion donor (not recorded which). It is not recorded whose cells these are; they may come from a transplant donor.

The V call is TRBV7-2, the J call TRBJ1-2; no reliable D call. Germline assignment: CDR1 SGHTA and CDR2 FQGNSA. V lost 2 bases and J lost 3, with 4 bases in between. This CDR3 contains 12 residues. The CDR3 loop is CASSLPDYGYTF. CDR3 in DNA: TGTGCCAGCAGCTTACCAGACTATGGCTACACCTTC.

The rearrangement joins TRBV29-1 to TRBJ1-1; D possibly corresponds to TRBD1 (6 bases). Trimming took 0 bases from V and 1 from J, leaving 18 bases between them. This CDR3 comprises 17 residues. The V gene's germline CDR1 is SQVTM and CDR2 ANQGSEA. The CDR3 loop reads CSVEDRKSWTANTEAFF. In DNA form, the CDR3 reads TGCAGCGTTGAAGATCGGAAGTCCTGGACAGCGAACACTGAAGCTTTCTTT.

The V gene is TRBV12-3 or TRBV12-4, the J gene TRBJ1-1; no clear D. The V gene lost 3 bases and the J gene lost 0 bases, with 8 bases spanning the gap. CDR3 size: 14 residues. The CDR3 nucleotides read TGTGCCAGCAGTTTTCGACACTTGAACACTGAAGCTTTCTTT. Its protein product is CASSFRHLNTEAFF.

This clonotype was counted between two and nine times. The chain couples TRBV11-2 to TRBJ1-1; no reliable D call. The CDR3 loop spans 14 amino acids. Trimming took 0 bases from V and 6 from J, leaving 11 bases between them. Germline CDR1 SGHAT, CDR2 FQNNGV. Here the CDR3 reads CASSLDRTTAEAFF. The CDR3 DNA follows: TGTGCCAGCAGCTTAGATCGGACGACGGCTGAAGCTTTCTTT.

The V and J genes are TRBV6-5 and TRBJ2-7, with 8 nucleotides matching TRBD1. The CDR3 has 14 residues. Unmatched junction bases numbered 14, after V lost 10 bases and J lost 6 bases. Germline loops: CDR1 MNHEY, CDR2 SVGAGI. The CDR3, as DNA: TGTGCCACCCAGAACAGGGGGATGATGTCCGAGCAGTACTTC. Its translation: CATQNRGMMSEQYF.

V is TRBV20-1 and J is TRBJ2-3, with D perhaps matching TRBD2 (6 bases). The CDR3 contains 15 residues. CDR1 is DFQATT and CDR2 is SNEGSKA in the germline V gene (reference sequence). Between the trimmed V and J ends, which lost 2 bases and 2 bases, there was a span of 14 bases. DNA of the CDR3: TGCAGTGCTAGAAGCCATAGCGGCCTCACAGATACGCAGTATTTT. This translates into CSARSHSGLTDTQYF.

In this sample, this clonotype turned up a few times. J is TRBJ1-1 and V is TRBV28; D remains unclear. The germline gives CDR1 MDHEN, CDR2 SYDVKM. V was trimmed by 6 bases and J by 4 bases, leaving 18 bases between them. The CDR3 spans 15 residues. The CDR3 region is CASRVPLPRGTEAFF. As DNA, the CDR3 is TGTGCCAGCAGGGTTCCGCTGCCCCGGGGCACTGAAGCTTTCTTT.

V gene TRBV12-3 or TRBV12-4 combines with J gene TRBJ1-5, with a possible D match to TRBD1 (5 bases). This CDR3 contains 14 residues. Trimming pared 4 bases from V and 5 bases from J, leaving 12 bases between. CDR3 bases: TGTGCCAGCAGTTGGGGACCAAGAGATCAGCCCCAGCATTTT. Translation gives CASSWGPRDQPQHF.

CDR3 amino acids: CASSQLRQGTNEKLFF. CDR3 nucleotide sequence: TGTGCCAGCAGCCAACTTCGACAGGGCACTAATGAAAAACTGTTTTTT. The chain uses TRBV14 and TRBJ1-4; 7 bases are shared with TRBD1. Germline assignment: CDR1 SGHDN and CDR2 FVKESK. J was trimmed by 2 bases and V by 2 bases; bases with no gene match: 5. The CDR3 length is 16 residues.

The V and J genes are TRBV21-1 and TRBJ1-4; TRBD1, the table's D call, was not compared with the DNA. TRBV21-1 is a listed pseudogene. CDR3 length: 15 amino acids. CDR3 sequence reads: CASSAPGQPNEKLFF. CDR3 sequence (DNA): TGTGCCAGCAGCGCGCCGGGACAGCCTAATGAAAAACTGTTTTTT.

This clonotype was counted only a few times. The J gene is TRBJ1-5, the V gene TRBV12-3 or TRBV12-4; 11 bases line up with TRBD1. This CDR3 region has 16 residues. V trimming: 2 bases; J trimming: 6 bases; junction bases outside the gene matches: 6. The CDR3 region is CASSLIGQGAIQPQHF. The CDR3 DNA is TGTGCCAGCAGTTTAATAGGACAGGGGGCAATTCAGCCCCAGCATTTT.

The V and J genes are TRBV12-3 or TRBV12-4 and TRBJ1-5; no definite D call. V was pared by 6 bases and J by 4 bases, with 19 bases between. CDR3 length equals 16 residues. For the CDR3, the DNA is TGTGCCAGCAGCGACCCCGGGTCCGTTTTTAATCAGCCCCAGCATTTT. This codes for CASSDPGSVFNQPQHF.

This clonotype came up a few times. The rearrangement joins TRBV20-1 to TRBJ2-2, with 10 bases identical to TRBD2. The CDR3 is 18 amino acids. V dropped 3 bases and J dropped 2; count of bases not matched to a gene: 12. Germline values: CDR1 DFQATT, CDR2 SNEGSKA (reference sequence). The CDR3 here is CSASPLGLAEVNTGELFF. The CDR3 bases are TGCAGTGCTAGTCCCCTCGGACTAGCGGAAGTTAACACCGGGGAGCTGTTTTTT.

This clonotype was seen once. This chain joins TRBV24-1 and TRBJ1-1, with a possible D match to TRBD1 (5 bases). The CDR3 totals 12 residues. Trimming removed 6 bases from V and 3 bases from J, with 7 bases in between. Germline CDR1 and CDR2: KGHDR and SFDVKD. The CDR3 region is CATSKGYTEAFF. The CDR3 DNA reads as TGTGCCACCAGTAAGGGGTACACTGAAGCTTTCTTT.

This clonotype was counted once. The CDR3 sequence is CASSLGTREGGYTF. The CDR3 DNA reads as TGTGCCAGCAGCTTGGGGACCAGGGAAGGTGGCTACACCTTC. This chain joins TRBV12-3 or TRBV12-4 and TRBJ1-2; D possibly corresponds to TRBD1 (5 bases). CDR3 length: 14 residues. The ends were cut back, 6 bases at V and 7 bases at J, with 18 bases in the middle.

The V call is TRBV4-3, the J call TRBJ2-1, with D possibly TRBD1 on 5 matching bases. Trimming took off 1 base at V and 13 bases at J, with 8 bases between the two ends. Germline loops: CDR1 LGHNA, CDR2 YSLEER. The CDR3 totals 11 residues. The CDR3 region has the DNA TGCGCCAGCAGCCAAGGGCAGGGTCAGTTCTTC. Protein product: CASSQGQGQFF.

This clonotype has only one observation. CDR3 bases: TGCGCCAGCAGCCAACGACTCATACAGGGGGTAGATGGCTACACCTTC. Amino acids: CASSQRLIQGVDGYTF. V gene TRBV4-1 combines with J gene TRBJ1-2; 8 positions match TRBD1. Germline CDR1 and CDR2: MGHRA and YSYEKL. This CDR3 is 16 amino acids long. V was clipped by 2 bases and J by 6 bases; unmatched bases: 11.

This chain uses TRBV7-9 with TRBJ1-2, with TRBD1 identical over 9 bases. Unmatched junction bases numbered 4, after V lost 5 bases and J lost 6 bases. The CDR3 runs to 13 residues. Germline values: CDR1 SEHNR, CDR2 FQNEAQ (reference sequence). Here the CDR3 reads CASSIGTGHGYTF. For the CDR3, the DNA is TGTGCCAGCAGCATCGGGACAGGGCATGGCTACACCTTC.

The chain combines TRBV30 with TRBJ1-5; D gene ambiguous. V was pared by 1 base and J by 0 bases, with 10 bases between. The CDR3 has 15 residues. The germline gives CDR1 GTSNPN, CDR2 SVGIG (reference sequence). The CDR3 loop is CAWSERGYSNQPQHF. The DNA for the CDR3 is TGTGCCTGGAGTGAGCGAGGATATAGCAATCAGCCCCAGCATTTT.

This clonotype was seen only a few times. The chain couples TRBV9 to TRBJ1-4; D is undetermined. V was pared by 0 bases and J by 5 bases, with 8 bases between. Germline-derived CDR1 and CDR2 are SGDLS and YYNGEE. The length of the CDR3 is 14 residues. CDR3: CASSVGVKNEKLFF. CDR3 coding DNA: TGTGCCAGCAGCGTAGGGGTTAAAAATGAAAAACTGTTTTTT.

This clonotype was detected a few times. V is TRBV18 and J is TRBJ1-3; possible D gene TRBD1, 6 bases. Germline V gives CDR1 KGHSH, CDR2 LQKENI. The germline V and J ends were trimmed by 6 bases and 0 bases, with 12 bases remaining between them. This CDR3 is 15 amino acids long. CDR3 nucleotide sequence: TGTGCCAGCTCCTCAGGACAGAGCTCTGGAAACACCATATATTTT. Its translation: CASSSGQSSGNTIYF. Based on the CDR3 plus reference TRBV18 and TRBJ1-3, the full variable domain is NAGVMQNPRHLVRRRGQEARLRCSPMKGHSHVYWYRQLPEEGLKFMVYLQKENIIDESGMPKERFSAEFPKEGPSILRIQQVVRGDSAAYFCASSSGQSSGNTIYFGEGSWLTVV.

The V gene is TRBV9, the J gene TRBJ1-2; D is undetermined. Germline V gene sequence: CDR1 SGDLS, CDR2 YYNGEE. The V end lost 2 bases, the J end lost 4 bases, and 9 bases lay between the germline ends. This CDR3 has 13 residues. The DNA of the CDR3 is TGTGCCAGCAGCGTGGGCGGATCCTATGGCTACACCTTC. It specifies CASSVGGSYGYTF.

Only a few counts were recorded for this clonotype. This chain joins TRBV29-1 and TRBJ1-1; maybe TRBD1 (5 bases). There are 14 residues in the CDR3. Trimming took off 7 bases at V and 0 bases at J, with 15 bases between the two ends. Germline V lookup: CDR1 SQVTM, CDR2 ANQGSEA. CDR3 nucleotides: TGCAGCGCGGGGGATCTTTGGATGAACACTGAAGCTTTCTTT. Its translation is CSAGDLWMNTEAFF. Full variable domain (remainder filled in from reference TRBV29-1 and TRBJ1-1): SAVISQKPSRDICQRGTSLTIQCQVDSQVTMMFWYRQQPGQSLTLIATANQGSEATYESGFVIDKFPISRPNLTFSTLTVSNMSPEDSSIYLCSAGDLWMNTEAFFGQGTRLTVV.

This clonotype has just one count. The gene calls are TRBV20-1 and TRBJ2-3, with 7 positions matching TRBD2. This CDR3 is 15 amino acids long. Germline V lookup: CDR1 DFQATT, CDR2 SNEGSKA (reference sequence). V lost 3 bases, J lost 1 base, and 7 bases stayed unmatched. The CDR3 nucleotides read TGCAGTGCTAGGAGGGCTAGCGGACGCACAGATACGCAGTATTTT. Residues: CSARRASGRTDTQYF.

CDR3 amino acids: CSASDRGAEQYF. The DNA for the CDR3 is TGCAGTGCTAGCGACAGGGGTGCCGAGCAGTACTTC. The chain combines TRBV20-1 with TRBJ2-7; 8 nucleotides agree with TRBD1. CDR3 length: 12 residues. V shed 3 bases and J 6 bases; nucleotides not matched to a gene: 4. The germline V gene has CDR1 DFQATT and CDR2 SNEGSKA (reference sequence).

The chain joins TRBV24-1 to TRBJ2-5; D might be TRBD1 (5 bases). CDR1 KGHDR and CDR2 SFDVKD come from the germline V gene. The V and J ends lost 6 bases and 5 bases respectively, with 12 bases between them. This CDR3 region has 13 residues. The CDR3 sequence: CATSPPGLETQYF. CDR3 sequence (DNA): TGTGCCACCAGTCCCCCAGGGCTGGAGACCCAGTACTTC.

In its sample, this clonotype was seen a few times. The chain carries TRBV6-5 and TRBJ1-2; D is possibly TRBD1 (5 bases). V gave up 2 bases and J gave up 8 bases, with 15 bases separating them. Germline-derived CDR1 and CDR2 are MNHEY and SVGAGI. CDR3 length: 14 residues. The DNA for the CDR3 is TGTGCCAGCAGTTACGGGGGTGTAAGAGGCGGCTACACCTTC. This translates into CASSYGGVRGGYTF.